This T cell receptor (beta chain) was observed in a study of cytomegalovirus exposure and HLA in healthy donors. Study-wide results and limits: Later analysis revealed greater clonal expansion in HLA-associated TCR beta chains than in equally common others. Later findings reportedly placed an Asian-associated ancestry cluster below the roughly 700-donor mean for N-insertions. Later analysis identified about 18,000 TCR beta sequences associated with HLA alleles, using a false discovery rate threshold of 0.05. Most TCRs appeared rarely, but some public TCRs recurred in many donors.

13 Jbeta primers and 60 Vbeta primers were used for the PCR. Using immunoSEQ multiplex PCR, the repertoire was profiled, and TCRdb retains in-frame clones only, with some absent. The repertoire holds 150,000 to 200,000 clones, with approximately 83% as singletons. Looked up from germline, CDR1 is LGHNT and CDR2 is FRNRAP. V was pared by 1 base and J by 4 bases, with 10 bases between. The CDR3 contains 14 residues. Turning to this clone: Antigen: not known.

The chain joins TRBV12-5 to TRBJ1-2; tentative D call: TRBD1 (6 bases). The clonotype was recovered from a man aged 18 to 30 in good health and CMV-seropositive. What was sequenced was PBMCs. This CDR3 reads CASGLDRVSYGYTF. The CDR3 region has the DNA TGTGCTAGTGGTTTGGACAGGGTTTCCTATGGCTACACCTTC.